The rows below give T cell receptor beta chains drawn from one sample of a study of response to subunit inactivated influenza vaccine. TCRdb called the RT-PCR reads again in MiXCR, with one record for every CDR3 protein. The table records 170,000 or so distinct CDR3 sequences, about 10% of them present only once. The sample was CD8+ T cells sorted from PBMCs, taken 23 to 25 months after vaccination. The receptors were sampled from a man aged 45-69 years who received an inactivated influenza vaccine. The CDR3 runs from the conserved cysteine through the conserved F or W. Each record gives: clone size, D gene, J gene, V gene, CDR3 DNA, CDR3 protein. A D gene is named only where the DNA matches it firmly. Rows may omit the clone size; those that give it use once, few, many or a size class.

>.|.|TRBJ2-3|TRBV27
TGTGCCAGCAGTTTTGTTCGGGGGAAGGGGACAGATACGCAGTATTTT
CASSFVRGKGTDTQYF
>.|.|TRBJ2-7|TRBV24-1
TGTGCCACCAGTGACCGATCGACAGGTCTGAGGCAGTACTTC
CATSDRSTGLRQYF
>few|.|TRBJ1-5|TRBV28
TGTGCCAGCAGTTCCCCCCGTGCGAGATATAGCAATCAGCCCCAGCATTTT
CASSSPRARYSNQPQHF
>.|.|TRBJ2-7|TRBV6-2/TRBV6-3
TGTGCCAGCAGTCTGGACGGGCTGAGGGCCTACGAGCAGTACTTC
CASSLDGLRAYEQYF
>many|.|TRBJ2-1|TRBV6-5
TGTGCCAGCAGTTACGGTAGAAGAGTTGAGCAGTTCTTC
CASSYGRRVEQFF
>.|TRBD2|TRBJ2-3|TRBV15
TGTGCCACCAGCTCCGGTCGGGGGGCAGATACGCAGTATTTT
CATSSGRGADTQYF
>.|.|TRBJ1-4|TRBV9
TGTGCCAGCAGCCGGACGACTGGCTTTAATGAAAAACTGTTTTTT
CASSRTTGFNEKLFF
>.|.|TRBJ1-1|TRBV4-1
TGCGCCAGCAGCCAAGCTTCAGGGTTTCGGACTGAAGCTTTCTTT
CASSQASGFRTEAFF
>.|TRBD2|TRBJ2-1|TRBV24-1
TGTGCCACCAGTGACCGCGGGGGGAGCTCCTACAATGAGCAGTTCTTC
CATSDRGGSSYNEQFF
>many|.|TRBJ2-2|TRBV4-3
TGCGCCAGCAGCGAATACCTAACCGGGGAGCTGTTTTTT
CASSEYLTGELFF
>few|.|TRBJ2-2|TRBV5-1
TGCGCCAGCAGCTTAGGATTGTACACCGGGGAGCTGTTTTTT
CASSLGLYTGELFF
>.|TRBD2|TRBJ2-1|TRBV20-1
TGCAGTGCTTCCCGGACTAGCGGGTCACAAGGGGTGTTGGGTGAGCAGTTCTTC
CSASRTSGSQGVLGEQFF
>.|.|TRBJ1-5|TRBV27
TGTGCCAGCAGTTTGGTGGCGACTCAGCCCCAGCATTTT
CASSLVATQPQHF
>many|TRBD1|TRBJ2-7|TRBV12-3/TRBV12-4
TGTGCCAGCACCCTAGGAGGACAGGGATTCTACGAGCAGTACTTC
CASTLGGQGFYEQYF
>.|TRBD1|TRBJ1-2|TRBV7-9
TGTGCCAGCAGCTCGCCTTCTGGGACAGGGGGAACCTATGGCTACACCTTC
CASSSPSGTGGTYGYTF
>.|TRBD2|TRBJ2-2|TRBV6-2/TRBV6-3
TGTGCCAGCAACTACATAGCGGGGCCAGCGAACACCGGGGAGCTGTTTTTT
CASNYIAGPANTGELFF
>many|TRBD1|TRBJ2-1|TRBV29-1
TGCAGCGTTGAAGAGGCACGGACAGGGAGCTCCTACAATGAGCAGTTCTTC
CSVEEARTGSSYNEQFF
>few|.|TRBJ2-3|TRBV2
TGTGCCAGCAGTGAAGTAGGCCAGGGTAGGGCAGATACGCAGTATTTT
CASSEVGQGRADTQYF
>many|.|TRBJ2-1|TRBV12-3/TRBV12-4
TGTGCCAGCAGCCTAAGTCGGGGCTGGGACAATGAGCAGTTCTTC
CASSLSRGWDNEQFF
>.|TRBD2|TRBJ2-1|TRBV3-1
TGTGCCAGCAGCTCATTCCTCCTAGCGGGGACCAATGAGCAGTTCTTC
CASSSFLLAGTNEQFF
>.|.|TRBJ1-2|TRBV4-3
TGCGCCAGCAGCCAAGATGGAGCCCCCTCAGGCTACACCTTC
CASSQDGAPSGYTF
>many|.|TRBJ2-6|TRBV27
TGTGCCAGCAGTTACACAGGGTTCACTGGGGCCAACGTCCTGACTTTC
CASSYTGFTGANVLTF
>.|.|TRBJ2-7|TRBV5-1
TGCGCCAGCAGCTTCGTGGAAGCGGGTACTCCCTACGAGCAGTACTTC
CASSFVEAGTPYEQYF
>.|TRBD1|TRBJ2-7|TRBV7-9
TGTGCCAGCAGCTCGACAGGGTACGCCTACGAGCAGTACTTC
CASSSTGYAYEQYF
>many|.|TRBJ2-7|TRBV29-1
TGCAGCGTTGGTTCCACCTACGAGCAGTACTTC
CSVGSTYEQYF
>few|TRBD1|TRBJ1-4|TRBV28
TGTGCCAGCAGCCTGACAGGGGATAATGAAAAACTGTTTTTT
CASSLTGDNEKLFF
>many|.|TRBJ2-1|TRBV30
TGTGCCTGGAGTGTAAGGCTGAGCTCCTACAATGAGCAGTTCTTC
CAWSVRLSSYNEQFF
>few|.|TRBJ2-3|TRBV7-8
TGTGCCAGCAGCTTGGGTTTCGGGACAGATACGCAGTATTTT
CASSLGFGTDTQYF
>.|TRBD1|TRBJ2-5|TRBV4-3
TGCGCCAGCAGCCAAGAGGATTTATCGGACAGGGGAAAGACCCAGTACTTC
CASSQEDLSDRGKTQYF
>.|.|TRBJ1-5|TRBV4-1
TGCGCCAGCAGTTATACAGCGTACAATCACCCCCAGCATTTT
CASSYTAYNHPQHF
>many|.|TRBJ2-1|TRBV20-1
TGCAGTGCTAGAGACCAGACTTACAACTCCTACAATGAGCAGTTCTTC
CSARDQTYNSYNEQFF
>.|TRBD2|TRBJ2-7|TRBV20-1
TGCAGTGCTAGGTCTAGCGGGAGCTCCTACGAGCAGTACTTC
CSARSSGSSYEQYF
>.|TRBD2|TRBJ2-2|TRBV6-5
TGTGCCAGCAGTTATCAACTAGCGGGGGGATACGGCGGGGAGCTTTTTTTT
CASSYQLAGGYGGELFF
>once|TRBD2|TRBJ2-1|TRBV12-3/TRBV12-4
TGTGCCAGCAGTTCCCCGACTAGCGGGGGAGAGGAGCAGTTCTTC
CASSSPTSGGEEQFF
>many|TRBD1|TRBJ1-5|TRBV12-3/TRBV12-4
TGTGCCAGCAGTTCCTACAACAGGGGCCAACAGCCCCAGCATTTT
CASSSYNRGQQPQHF
>few|.|TRBJ2-2|TRBV6-5
TGTGCCAGCAGTTACTCGAGCATAGCCGGGGAGCTGTTTTTT
CASSYSSIAGELFF
>.|.|TRBJ1-4|TRBV20-1
TGCAGTGCTAGAGAGCCCTGTAATGAAAAACTGTTTTTT
CSAREPCNEKLFF
>.|.|TRBJ2-3|TRBV9
TGTGCCAGCAGCGTAGGAGACACAGATACGCAGTATTTT
CASSVGDTDTQYF
>once|TRBD2|TRBJ2-1|TRBV5-6
TGTGCCAGCAGCCTAGGGTCCGGGGGGAATGAGCAGTTCTTC
CASSLGSGGNEQFF
>many|.|TRBJ2-1|TRBV7-8
TGTGCCAGCAGCTTAGCCGTAAACGAGCAGTTCTTC
CASSLAVNEQFF
>few|TRBD2|TRBJ2-7|TRBV20-1
TGCAGTGCTCACCCTAGCGGGGGCCCATCCTACGAGCAGTACTTC
CSAHPSGGPSYEQYF
>.|TRBD1|TRBJ2-3|TRBV20-1
TGCAGTGCTCCGGACAGGCGAGCCACAGATACGCAGTATTTT
CSAPDRRATDTQYF
>few|.|TRBJ2-1|TRBV4-1
TGCGCCAGCCATAAGGGGAATGAGCAGTTCTTC
CASHKGNEQFF
>.|TRBD1|TRBJ1-5|TRBV10-2
TGCGCCAGCCGCCCAGGGACAGGGGGCAATCAGCCCCAGCATTTT
CASRPGTGGNQPQHF
>few|TRBD1|TRBJ1-5|TRBV2
TGTGCCAGCAGTGGAGAGGGACAGGGGTTTCGGACCCAGCATTTT
CASSGEGQGFRTQHF
>.|TRBD2|TRBJ2-1|TRBV4-1
TGCGCCAGCAGCCAAGATGGCGGGGGGAATTATTACAATGAGCAGTTCTTC
CASSQDGGGNYYNEQFF
>few|.|TRBJ2-5|TRBV28
TGTGCCAGCAGTTTAAGCTATTCGGAGACCCAGTACTTC
CASSLSYSETQYF
>.|.|TRBJ1-1|TRBV2
TGTGCCAGCGGGGGATACACTGAAGCTTTCTTT
CASGGYTEAFF
>.|TRBD2|TRBJ2-1|TRBV12-3/TRBV12-4
TGTGCCAGCAGTCAAGAGACTAGCGGGAGCTATGAGCAGTTCTTC
CASSQETSGSYEQFF
>many|.|TRBJ2-7|TRBV27
TGTGCCAGCAGTTTATCCATCGGGGCCGACCTCTACGAGCAGTACTTC
CASSLSIGADLYEQYF
>few|TRBD2|TRBJ2-1|TRBV15
TGTGCCACCAGCAGAGTAGCGGGAGCAGCTTACAATGAGCAGTTCTTC
CATSRVAGAAYNEQFF
>many|TRBD1|TRBJ1-4|TRBV19
TGTGCCAGTAGTAGCTCACCGGGACAGCATGAAAAACTGTTTTTT
CASSSSPGQHEKLFF